One and the same sample provided the 23 T cell receptor beta chains below, sequenced in a study of monozygotic twins with inflammatory bowel disease. TCRdb reprocessed the 5' RACE reads; each CDR3 protein has one entry and no DNA is given. The listing contains some 160,000 distinct CDR3 sequences. Source material: blood. These TCRs come from a human donor with ulcerative colitis or Crohn's disease, or a healthy co-twin of an affected twin (not recorded which).

V is TRBV7-9 and J is TRBJ1-1; there is no DNA to check the TCRdb D call of TRBD1. This CDR3 is 13 amino acids long. Germline CDR1 reads SEHNR; CDR2 reads FQNEAQ (reference sequence). The CDR3 sequence is CASNRGRDTEAFF.

V is TRBV2 and J is TRBJ2-2; TCRdb proposes TRBD1, but this gene call is untestable without DNA. CDR1 and CDR2 (germline): SNHLY, FYNNEI. The CDR3 length is 16 residues. CDR3 residues: CASKPRAGLNTGELFF.

The rearrangement uses TRBV7-9 and TRBJ1-6; checking the TCRdb D call of TRBD1 is not possible without DNA. In germline, CDR1 is SEHNR, CDR2 FQNEAQ (reference sequence). The CDR3 contains 14 residues. This CDR3 is CASSLQGQDSPLHF.

The V gene is TRBV11-2, the J gene TRBJ2-2; TCRdb lists TRBD1, though no DNA is available to test this call. Germline CDR1 and CDR2: SGHAT and FQNNGV. This CDR3 is built from 15 residues. The CDR3 region is CASSLHRDTTGELFF.

This chain connects TRBV7-9 to TRBJ1-1; lacking DNA, the TRBD1 call made by TCRdb goes unchecked. CDR1 is SEHNR, CDR2 FQNEAQ, per germline (reference sequence). This CDR3 spans 16 amino acids. CDR3 amino acids: CASSPRAGGLKAEAFF.

J is TRBJ2-3 and V is TRBV18; as DNA is missing, the TRBD2 call by TCRdb cannot be tested. Germline V gives CDR1 KGHSH, CDR2 LQKENI. This CDR3 spans 16 amino acids. The CDR3 sequence: CASSQVLAGLTDTQYF.

CDR3 protein: CASSLWSSGTVVNSPLHF. The chain links TRBV27 to TRBJ1-6; TCRdb selects TRBD1, and the lack of DNA leaves this call unchecked. Looked up from germline, CDR1 is MNHEY and CDR2 is SMNVEV (reference sequence). CDR3 length: 18 residues.

The chain is built from TRBV5-1 and TRBJ1-2; TCRdb outputs TRBD1, but without DNA this stays unchecked. The CDR3 is 14 residues long. CDR1 is SGHRS and CDR2 is YFSETQ in the germline V gene. CDR3 sequence: CASSLGQDNYGYTF. Together with reference TRBV5-1 and TRBJ1-2, the CDR3 gives the full variable domain: KAGVTQTPRYLIKTRGQQVTLSCSPISGHRSVSWYQQTPGQGLQFLFEYFSETQRNKGNFPGRFSGRQFSNSRSEMNVSTLELGDSALYLCASSLGQDNYGYTFGSGTRLTVV.

The rearrangement uses TRBV29-1 and TRBJ1-4. This CDR3 is built from 13 residues. The germline V gene encodes CDR1 SQVTM and CDR2 ANQGSEA. The CDR3 reads CSVEDEALGGLFF.

The chain recombines TRBV4-1 with TRBJ2-2; TCRdb outputs TRBD2, but without DNA this stays unchecked. Per the germline V gene, CDR1 is MGHRA and CDR2 is YSYEKL. This CDR3 has 16 amino acids. CDR3 sequence: CASSQEGGRGTGELFF.

The V gene is TRBV10-3, the J gene TRBJ2-6; with no DNA, the TCRdb D assignment of TRBD2 cannot be verified. The CDR3 spans 16 residues. CDR1 is ENHRY and CDR2 is SYGVKD in the germline V gene. This CDR3 is CASRGPDSSGANVLTF.

This chain joins TRBV5-1 and TRBJ2-5; the TCRdb call, TRBD2, lacks DNA for checking. The CDR3 sequence is 14 residues long. Per the germline V gene, CDR1 is SGHRS and CDR2 is YFSETQ. Here the CDR3 reads CASGAGTTQGTQYF.

The chain employs TRBV10-3 and TRBJ2-5; as DNA is missing, the TRBD1 call by TCRdb cannot be tested. CDR3 length: 14 amino acids. Germline V gene sequence: CDR1 ENHRY, CDR2 SYGVKD. The CDR3 sequence: CAISQPGGLETQYF.

V gene TRBV6-1 combines with J gene TRBJ1-2. The CDR3 spans 13 residues. Germline V gives CDR1 MNHNS, CDR2 SASEGT. CDR3 amino acids: CASRVTQEDGYTF.

V usage is TRBV20-1 and J usage is TRBJ1-5; TCRdb proposes TRBD1, but this gene call is untestable without DNA. There are 13 residues in the CDR3. Germline V gives CDR1 DFQATT, CDR2 SNEGSKA (reference sequence). The CDR3 here is CSARGDSFQPQHF.

CDR3 loop: CASSPQDGGRTDTQYF. The chain has TRBV7-9 and TRBJ2-3; the D gene TCRdb calls, TRBD2, cannot be checked with no DNA. The CDR3 contains 16 residues. Looked up from germline, CDR1 is SEHNR and CDR2 is FQNEAQ (reference sequence). Full variable domain (missing parts from reference TRBV7-9 and TRBJ2-3): DTGVSQNPRHKITKRGQNVTFRCDPISEHNRLYWYRQTLGQGPEFLTYFQNEAQLEKSRLLSDRFSAERPKGSFSTLEIQRTEQGDSAMYLCASSPQDGGRTDTQYFGPGTRLTVL.

This rearrangement joins TRBV2 to TRBJ2-7; TCRdb picks TRBD1, but there is no DNA to check that call. From germline, CDR1 is SNHLY and CDR2 FYNNEI. This CDR3 has 14 amino acids. CDR3 region: CASSDARVVYEQYF.

CDR3 sequence: CASSLTGGRDSPLHF. The chain uses TRBV5-1 and TRBJ1-6; the TRBD1 assignment by TCRdb is unverifiable without DNA. CDR3 length equals 15 residues. The V gene's germline CDR1 is SGHRS and CDR2 YFSETQ.

The chain employs TRBV10-3 and TRBJ2-7; TCRdb's D call of TRBD2 is untestable without DNA. CDR3 length: 14 amino acids. From germline, CDR1 is ENHRY and CDR2 SYGVKD. CDR3: CAIKAGGLTYEQYF.

The V call is TRBV5-1, the J call TRBJ2-2; TCRdb selects TRBD1, and the lack of DNA leaves this call unchecked. Germline values: CDR1 SGHRS, CDR2 YFSETQ. This CDR3 is built from 18 residues. CDR3 region: CASSRLDFRGPRRGELFF.

The chain has TRBV12-3 or TRBV12-4 and TRBJ2-7. The CDR3 spans 15 residues. This CDR3 is CASSLTSKSSYEQYF.

The chain joins TRBV20-1 to TRBJ1-6. This CDR3 has 14 amino acids. Germline CDR1 is DFQATT and CDR2 is SNEGSKA (reference sequence). The CDR3 sequence: CSARPGHGRVALHF.

J is TRBJ2-5 and V is TRBV12-5; TCRdb indicates TRBD1, and absent DNA this call remains unverified. Per germline, CDR1 LGHNT and CDR2 FRNRAP. The CDR3 consists of 13 residues. CDR3 amino acids: CASGLGTQETQYF.